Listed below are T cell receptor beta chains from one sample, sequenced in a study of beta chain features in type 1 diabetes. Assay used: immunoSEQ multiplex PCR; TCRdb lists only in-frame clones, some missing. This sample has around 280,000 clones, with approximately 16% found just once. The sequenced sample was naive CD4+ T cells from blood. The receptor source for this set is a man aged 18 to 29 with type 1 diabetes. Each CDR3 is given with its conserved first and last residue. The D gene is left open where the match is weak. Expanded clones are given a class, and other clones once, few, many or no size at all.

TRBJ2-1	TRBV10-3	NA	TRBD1	TGTGCCATCAGGGAGACAGGGAACGAGCAGTTCTTC	CAIRETGNEQFF
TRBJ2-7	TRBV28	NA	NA	TGTGCCAGCAGCAGGTTAGTCAGGGCCCACGAGCAGTACTTC	CASSRLVRAHEQYF
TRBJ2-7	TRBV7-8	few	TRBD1	TGTGCCAGCAGCCGAGCCGGACAGGGACCTTACGAGCAGTACTTC	CASSRAGQGPYEQYF
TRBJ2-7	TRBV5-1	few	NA	TGCGCCAGCAGCGTGCGTAGCGGACCTTCGTACGAGCAGTACTTC	CASSVRSGPSYEQYF
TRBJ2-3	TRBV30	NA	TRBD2	TGTGCCTGGAGTGGGACTAGCGGTTTCACAGATACGCAGTATTTT	CAWSGTSGFTDTQYF
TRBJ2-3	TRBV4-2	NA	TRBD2	TGTGCCAGCAGCCTGGGACTAGCGGGGGGCAGCACAGATACGCAGTATTTT	CASSLGLAGGSTDTQYF
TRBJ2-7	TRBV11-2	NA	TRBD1	TGTGCCAGCAGCCCCATCGACAGGGGGGGCTACGAGCAGTACTTC	CASSPIDRGGYEQYF
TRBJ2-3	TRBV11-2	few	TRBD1	TGTGCCAGCAGCTTCGTCGACAGGGCGGGTACGCAGTATTTT	CASSFVDRAGTQYF
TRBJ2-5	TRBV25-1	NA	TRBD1	TGTGCCAGCAGTGAATATCGGACAGGGGGGGAGACCCAGTACTTC	CASSEYRTGGETQYF
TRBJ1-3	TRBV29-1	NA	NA	TGCAGCGTTGAACGCAGATCTGGAAACACCATATATTTT	CSVERRSGNTIYF
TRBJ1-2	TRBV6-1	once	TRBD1	TGTGCCAGCAGCCTAGACAGGGGAGACTATGGCTACACCTTC	CASSLDRGDYGYTF
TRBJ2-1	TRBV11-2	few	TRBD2	TGTGCCAGCAGCTTTAGCGCTAGCGGGAGTATCTATGAGCAGTTCTTC	CASSFSASGSIYEQFF
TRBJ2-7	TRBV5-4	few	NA	TGTGCCAGCAGCTTGGGGGCCGGGACATTAAGCGAGCAGTACTTC	CASSLGAGTLSEQYF
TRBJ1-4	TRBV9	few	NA	TGTGCCAGCAGCCCAGCCCAGGCGAGCAATGAAAAACTGTTTTTT	CASSPAQASNEKLFF
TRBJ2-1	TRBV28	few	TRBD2	TGTGCCAGCAGTTTAGCGGGAGTTTTATCCTACAATGAGCAGTTCTTC	CASSLAGVLSYNEQFF
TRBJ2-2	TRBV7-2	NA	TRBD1	TGTGCCAGCAGCTTAGCAGGGGGCGCCGGGGAGCTGTTTTTT	CASSLAGGAGELFF
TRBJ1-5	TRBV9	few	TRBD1	TGTGCCAGCAGCGCGGGACAGGGGGTTCAGCCCCAGCATTTT	CASSAGQGVQPQHF
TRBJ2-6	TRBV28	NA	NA	TGTGCCAGCAGTACGCCAGGATCTGGGGCCAACGTCCTGACTTTC	CASSTPGSGANVLTF
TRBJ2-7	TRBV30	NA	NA	TGTGCCTGGAGTGGAGAGGAGGACAGCCTCTACGAGCAGTACTTC	CAWSGEEDSLYEQYF
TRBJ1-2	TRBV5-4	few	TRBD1	TGTGCCAGCAGCATTGGGACAGGGGATGGCTACACCTTC	CASSIGTGDGYTF
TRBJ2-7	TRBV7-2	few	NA	TGTGCCAGCAGCTCCTACCGGGGAATCTACGAGCAGTACTTC	CASSSYRGIYEQYF
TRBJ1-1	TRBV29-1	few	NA	TGCAGCGTTGAAGGCCGGGTCTGGAACACTGAAGCTTTCTTT	CSVEGRVWNTEAFF
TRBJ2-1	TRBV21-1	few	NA	TGTGCCAGCAGCAAATTTGAGCGGCTAGCGGGGGACGGCCACTCCTACAATGAGCAGTTCTTC	CASSKFERLAGDGHSYNEQFF
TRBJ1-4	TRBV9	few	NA	TGTGCCAGCACCAGGGGACATAAACAGTGGGGTAATGAAAAACTGTTTTTT	CASTRGHKQWGNEKLFF
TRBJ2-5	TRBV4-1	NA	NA	TGCGCCAGCAGCCGAAGCGACAGCCAAGAGACCCAGTACTTC	CASSRSDSQETQYF
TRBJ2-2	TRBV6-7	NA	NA	TGTGCCAGCAGTCCTCCTAAGGGGCTGGAAGTCGGGGAGCTGTTTTTT	CASSPPKGLEVGELFF
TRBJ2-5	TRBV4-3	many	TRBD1	TGCGCCAGCAGCCAAGCAAGGGGGCGCCGAGAGACCCAGTACTTC	CASSQARGRRETQYF
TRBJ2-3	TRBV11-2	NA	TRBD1	TGTGCCAGCAGCTCCCGGGACAGGGGCTTTACAGATACGCAGTATTTT	CASSSRDRGFTDTQYF
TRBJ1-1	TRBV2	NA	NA	TGTGCCAGCAGCGAAGGCGGCACTGAAGCTTTCTTT	CASSEGGTEAFF
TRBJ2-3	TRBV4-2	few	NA	TGTGCCAGCAGCCAAGATAGTCTGTTGGCGGGGGCCTTATACACAGATACGCAGTATTTT	CASSQDSLLAGALYTDTQYF
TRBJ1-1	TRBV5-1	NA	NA	TGCGCCAGCAGCCCTCGAACAGGCGATGAGACAGAAGCTTTCTTT	CASSPRTGDETEAFF
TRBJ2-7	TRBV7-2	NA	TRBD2	TGTGCCAGCAGCTTCCCCGGGACTAGGTTTTACGAGCAGTACTTC	CASSFPGTRFYEQYF
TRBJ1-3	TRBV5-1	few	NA	TGCGCCAGCAGGTCACAGGACACCATATATTTT	CASRSQDTIYF
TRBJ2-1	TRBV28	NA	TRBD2	TGTGCCAGCAGTTGGGCTAGCGGGGGATCATACAATGAGCAGTTCTTC	CASSWASGGSYNEQFF
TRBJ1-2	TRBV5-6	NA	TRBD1	TGTGCCAGCAGCTTGGAATCGCAGGGGGCGACCTTC	CASSLESQGATF